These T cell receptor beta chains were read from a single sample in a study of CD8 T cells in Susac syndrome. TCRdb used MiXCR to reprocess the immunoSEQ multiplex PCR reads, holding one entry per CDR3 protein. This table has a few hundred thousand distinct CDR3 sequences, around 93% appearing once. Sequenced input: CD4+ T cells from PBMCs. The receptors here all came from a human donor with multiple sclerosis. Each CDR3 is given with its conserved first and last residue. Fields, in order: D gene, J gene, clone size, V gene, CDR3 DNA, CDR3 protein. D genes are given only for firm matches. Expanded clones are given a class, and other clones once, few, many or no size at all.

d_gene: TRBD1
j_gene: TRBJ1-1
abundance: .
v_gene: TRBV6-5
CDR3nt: TGTGCCAGCAGGGGATTGGAGGGGGCGCGAACTGAAGCTTTCTTT
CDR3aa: CASRGLEGARTEAFF

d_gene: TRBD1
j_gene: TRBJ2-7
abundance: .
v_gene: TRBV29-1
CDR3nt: TGCAGCGTCGTAGGCAGACAGGGGGCGGGCGAGCAGTACTTC
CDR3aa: CSVVGRQGAGEQYF

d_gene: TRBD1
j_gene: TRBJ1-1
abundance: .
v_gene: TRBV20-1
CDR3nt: TGCAGTGCTAAGGGACAGCACAGGGGCATGAACACTGAAGCTTTCTTT
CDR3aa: CSAKGQHRGMNTEAFF

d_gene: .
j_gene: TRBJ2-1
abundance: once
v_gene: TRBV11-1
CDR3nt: TGTGCCAGCAGCTTAGTTTTAGGGACCACGATGTTCTTC
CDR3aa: CASSLVLGTTMFF

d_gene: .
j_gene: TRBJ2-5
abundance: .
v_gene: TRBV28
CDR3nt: TGTGCCAGTAATCCAGCCCTCCAAGAGACCCAGTACTTC
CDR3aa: CASNPALQETQYF

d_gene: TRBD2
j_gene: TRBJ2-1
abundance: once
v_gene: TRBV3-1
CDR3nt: TGTGCCAGCAGCCGGTCAGCGGGGGGCCCTTACAATGAGCAGTTCTTC
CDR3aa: CASSRSAGGPYNEQFF

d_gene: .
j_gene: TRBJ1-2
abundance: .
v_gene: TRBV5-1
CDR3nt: TGCGCCAGCAGCTTGGAGGATAACTATGGCTACACCTTC
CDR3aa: CASSLEDNYGYTF

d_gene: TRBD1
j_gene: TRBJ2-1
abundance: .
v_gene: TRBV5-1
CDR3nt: TGCGCCAGCAGCCAAGGGACAGGTTCCTACAATGAGCAGTTCTTC
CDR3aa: CASSQGTGSYNEQFF

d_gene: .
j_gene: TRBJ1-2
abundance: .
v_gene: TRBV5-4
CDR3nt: TGTGCCAGCAGCTTGGAGTCAGGGAAGTATGGCTACACCTTC
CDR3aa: CASSLESGKYGYTF

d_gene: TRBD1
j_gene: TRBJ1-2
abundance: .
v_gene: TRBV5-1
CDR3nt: TGCGCCAGCAGCTTGGTTACGGGACAGGACTATGGCTACACCTTC
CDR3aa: CASSLVTGQDYGYTF

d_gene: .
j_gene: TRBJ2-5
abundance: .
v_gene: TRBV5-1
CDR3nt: TGCGCCAGCAGCGGGTCCGTGGGGCTAGGCAGGGGATCGGAGGAGACCCAGTACTTC
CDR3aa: CASSGSVGLGRGSEETQYF

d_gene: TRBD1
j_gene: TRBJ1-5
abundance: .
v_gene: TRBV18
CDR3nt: TGTGCCAGCTCAGAACAACGGGACAGGGGATTCGGTCAGCCCCAGCATTTT
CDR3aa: CASSEQRDRGFGQPQHF

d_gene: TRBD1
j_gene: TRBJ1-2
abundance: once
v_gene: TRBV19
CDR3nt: TGTGCCAGTGCTCCGGGACAGGGGACAGGCTACACCTTC
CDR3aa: CASAPGQGTGYTF

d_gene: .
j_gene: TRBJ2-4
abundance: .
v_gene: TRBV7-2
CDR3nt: TGTGCCAGCAGCCAACACGGAGCCAAAAACATTCAGTACTTC
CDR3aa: CASSQHGAKNIQYF

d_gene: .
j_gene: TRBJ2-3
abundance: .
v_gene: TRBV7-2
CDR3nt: TGTGCCAGCAGCTTAGTAACCGGGGATACGCAGTATTTT
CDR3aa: CASSLVTGDTQYF

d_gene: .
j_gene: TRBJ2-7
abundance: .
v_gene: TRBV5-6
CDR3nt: TGTGCCAGCAGCCTCCCCGCAGACTACGAGCAGTACTTC
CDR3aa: CASSLPADYEQYF

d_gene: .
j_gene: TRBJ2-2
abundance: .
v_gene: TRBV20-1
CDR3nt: TGCAGTGCTAGAGAAAGGGGGGCCGCCGGGGAGCTGTTTTTT
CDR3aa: CSARERGAAGELFF

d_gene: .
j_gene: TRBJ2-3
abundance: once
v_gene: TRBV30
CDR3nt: TGTGCCTGGAGTAGGACAGACCTTCGGGATACGCAGTATTTT
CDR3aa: CAWSRTDLRDTQYF

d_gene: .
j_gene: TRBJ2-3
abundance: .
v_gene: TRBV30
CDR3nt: TGTGCCTGGAGGGCCAGGGGCACAGATACGCAGTATTTT
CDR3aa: CAWRARGTDTQYF

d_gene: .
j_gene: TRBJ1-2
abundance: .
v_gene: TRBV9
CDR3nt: TGTGCCAGCAGCGTAGAACCGAACAACTATGGCTACACCTTC
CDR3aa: CASSVEPNNYGYTF

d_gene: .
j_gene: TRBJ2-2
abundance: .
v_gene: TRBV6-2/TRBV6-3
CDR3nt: TGTGCCATTCGGGACGCCCAGCGAACCGGGGAGCTGTTTTTT
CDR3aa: CAIRDAQRTGELFF

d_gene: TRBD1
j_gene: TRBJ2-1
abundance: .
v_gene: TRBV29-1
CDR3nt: TGCAGCACACCCGGGACAGGAAGCCTCAGCTCCTACAATGAGCACTTCTTC
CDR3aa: CSTPGTGSLSSYNEHFF

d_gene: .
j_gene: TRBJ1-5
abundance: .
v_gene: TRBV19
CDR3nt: TGTGCCAGTAGGGAAAAGGGTCAGCCCCAGCATTTT
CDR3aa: CASREKGQPQHF

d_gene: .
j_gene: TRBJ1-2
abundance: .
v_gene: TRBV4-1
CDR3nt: TGCGCCAGCAGCCAAGAAGGCGGTAACGGCTACACCTTC
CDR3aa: CASSQEGGNGYTF

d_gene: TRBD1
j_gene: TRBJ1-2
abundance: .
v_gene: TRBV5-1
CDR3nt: TGCGCCAGCAGCCTGACAGGGTCATTGAGCTACACCTTC
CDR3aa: CASSLTGSLSYTF

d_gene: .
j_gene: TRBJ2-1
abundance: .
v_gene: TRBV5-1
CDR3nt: TGCGCCAGCAGCTTGCAGGACAGCTCCTACAATGAGCAGTTCTTC
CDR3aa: CASSLQDSSYNEQFF

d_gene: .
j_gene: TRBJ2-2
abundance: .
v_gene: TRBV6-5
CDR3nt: TGTGCCAGCAGTTTCTTAGCCGGGACGACCGGGGAGCTGTTTTTT
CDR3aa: CASSFLAGTTGELFF

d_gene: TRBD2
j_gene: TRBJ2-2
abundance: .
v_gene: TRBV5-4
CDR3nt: TGTGCCAGCAGCTCAGGGACTAGCCTTACCGGGGAGCTGTTTTTT
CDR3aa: CASSSGTSLTGELFF

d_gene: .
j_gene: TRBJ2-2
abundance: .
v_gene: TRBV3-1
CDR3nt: TGTGCCAGCATCCAGGGGAGAGGCGGGGAGCTGTTTTTT
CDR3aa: CASIQGRGGELFF

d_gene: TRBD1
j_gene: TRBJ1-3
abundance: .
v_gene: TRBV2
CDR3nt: TGTGCCAGCAGTCAAACCCCGGGACAGGGTGTGACTGGAAACACCATATATTTT
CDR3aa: CASSQTPGQGVTGNTIYF

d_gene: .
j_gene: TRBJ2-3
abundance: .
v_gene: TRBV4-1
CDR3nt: TGCGCCAGCAGCCAAGATCAGAACAGAGTCACAGATACGCAGTATTTT
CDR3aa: CASSQDQNRVTDTQYF

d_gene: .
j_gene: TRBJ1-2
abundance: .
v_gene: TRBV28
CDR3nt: TGTGCCACCCAAAATACCTTATCCGGCTACACCTTC
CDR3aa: CATQNTLSGYTF

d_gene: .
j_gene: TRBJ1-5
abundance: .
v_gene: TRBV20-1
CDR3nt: TGCAGTGCTAGAGCCCAGGGTATCGGTAGTCAGCCCCAGCATTTT
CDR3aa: CSARAQGIGSQPQHF

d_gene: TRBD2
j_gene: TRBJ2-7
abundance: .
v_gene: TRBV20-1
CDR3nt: TGCAGTGCTAGGGGAGGACTAGCCCCTGACGAGCAGTACTTC
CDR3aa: CSARGGLAPDEQYF

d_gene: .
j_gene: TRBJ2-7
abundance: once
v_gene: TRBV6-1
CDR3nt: TGTGCCAGCAGTGAAGACAGGGTCCTCTACGAGCAGTACTTC
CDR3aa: CASSEDRVLYEQYF

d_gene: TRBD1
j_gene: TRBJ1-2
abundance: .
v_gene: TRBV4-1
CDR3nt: TGCGCCAGCAGCCAAGATCCGGGACAGAGACGCTATGGCTACACCTTC
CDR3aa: CASSQDPGQRRYGYTF